This entry lists 2 T cell receptor beta chains sequenced from one sample in a study of chemoradiotherapy in HPV16-positive cancers. TCRdb's copy holds only in-frame clones and misses some; the assay was immunoSEQ multiplex PCR. The sample has tens of thousands of clones; 70% to 90% are singletons. The material was blood, obtained from a patient who underwent chemoradiotherapy. Receptor source: a human donor with HPV-associated anogenital cancer.

The chain couples TRBV27 to TRBJ1-1, with D perhaps matching TRBD1 (6 bases). In germline, CDR1 is MNHEY, CDR2 SMNVEV (reference sequence). The V end lost 11 bases, the J end lost 0 bases, and 13 bases lay between the germline ends. This CDR3 region has 13 residues. In nucleotides, the CDR3 is TGTGCCGGACCTACAGGGTTGAACACTGAAGCTTTCTTT. Encoded protein: CAGPTGLNTEAFF.

The V and J genes are TRBV5-1 and TRBJ1-1; D gene uncertain. This CDR3 spans 13 amino acids. Germline CDR1 and CDR2: SGHRS and YFSETQ. V was cut by 7 bases and J by 0 bases, with 10 bases left in between. The CDR3 nucleotides read TGCGCCAGCTCCCGAGGACTGAACACTGAAGCTTTCTTT. It yields the protein CASSRGLNTEAFF.